This T cell receptor (beta chain) is drawn from a study of regulatory T cells in long-lasting Graves disease. Study-level results: Sharing of public clonotypes was greater in persistent patients (roughly 2,900) than in new patients (around 1,000).

Building the TCR beta libraries relied on iRepertoire HTBI primers, and CDR3 regions underwent Arm-PCR. TCRdb reanalysed the multiplex PCR reads using MiXCR and keeps one entry per CDR3 protein. The sample has approximately 470,000 distinct CDR3 sequences; more than 20% are singletons. This clonotype was recorded many times. Its antigen remains unidentified. Time point defined: persistent/refractory GD, antithyroid drugs over 5 years with positive TRAb. There was RNA extracted from PBMCs, and the TCR library was made from it. Germline lookup yields CDR1 KGHSH and CDR2 LQKENI. This CDR3 region has 13 residues. V lost 5 bases to trimming and J lost 5 bases, with 12 bases between them.

V usage is TRBV18 and J usage is TRBJ1-1; unclear D gene. The TCR comes from a female donor with Graves disease. Sequencing used peripheral blood mononuclear cells (PBMCs), obtained when the disease was refractory, from a patient treated with antithyroid drugs. The CDR3 DNA sequence: TGTGCCAGCTCATTAGACCCGGGGACTGAAGCTTTCTTT. This gives the protein CASSLDPGTEAFF.